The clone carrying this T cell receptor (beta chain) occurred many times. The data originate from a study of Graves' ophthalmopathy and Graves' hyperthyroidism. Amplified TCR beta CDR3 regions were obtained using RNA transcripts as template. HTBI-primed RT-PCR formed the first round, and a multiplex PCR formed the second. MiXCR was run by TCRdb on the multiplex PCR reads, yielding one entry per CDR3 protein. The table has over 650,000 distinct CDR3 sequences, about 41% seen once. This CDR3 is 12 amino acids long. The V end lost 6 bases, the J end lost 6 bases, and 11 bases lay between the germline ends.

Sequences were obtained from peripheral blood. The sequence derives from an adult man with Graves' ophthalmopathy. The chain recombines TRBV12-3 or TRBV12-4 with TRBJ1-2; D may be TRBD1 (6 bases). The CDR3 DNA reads TGTGCCAGCAGCCCACAGGGCGATGGCTACACCTTC. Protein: CASSPQGDGYTF.